Below, 10 T cell receptor beta chains from the same sample are listed, as sequenced in a study of Ad26.COV2.S vaccination and SARS-CoV-2 variants (dated by TCRdb to the early 2020s). The sample's treatment or condition label, in plain terms: roughly 19 received Ad26.COV2.S at low or high dose, single or two shots; roughly 5 received placebo; per-sample allocation not given. For vaccine and placebo recipients, repertoires were sequenced using samples collected on day 63 after the first injection. Library preparation used the immunoSEQ multiplex PCR assay. The table was pulled from immuneACCESS by TCRdb, which kept in-frame rearrangements only. Such tables lose some clones; where checked, under half of the loss comes from unresolved V genes, and the rest has no known cause. The sample data list about 440,000 clones, and 70% to 90% of these were observed just once. Of the sample, over 10% falls within the top ten clones.

Sequenced material: peripheral blood, taken in a trial of Ad26.COV2.S vaccine versus placebo. Every receptor here comes from a person between 18 and 65 years old who received the Ad26.COV2.S COVID-19 vaccine or a placebo.

CDR3 loop: CASSSTVRPLHF. DNA for the CDR3: TGTGCCAGTAGTAGCACGGTGCGACCCCTCCACTTT. The chain couples TRBV19 to TRBJ1-6, with unresolved D. V dropped 4 bases and J dropped 12 bases, with 10 bases sitting between them. CDR3 length: 12 amino acids. Germline-derived CDR1 and CDR2 are LNHDA and SQIVND (reference sequence).

V is TRBV18 and J is TRBJ2-3, with a weak D call TRBD2 (5 bases). The V end was cut by 1 base, the J end by 3 bases, with 11 bases between. In germline, CDR1 is KGHSH, CDR2 LQKENI. CDR3 size: 15 residues. The CDR3 reads CASSPRMGGTDTQYF. Written as DNA, the CDR3 is TGTGCCAGCTCACCACGGATGGGCGGGACAGATACGCAGTATTTT.

This chain uses TRBV19 with TRBJ1-5, with no clear D. This CDR3 region has 16 residues. Trimming cost V 1 base and J 0 bases, with 10 bases left between them. Germline V gene lookup returns CDR1 LNHDA and CDR2 SQIVND (reference sequence). The CDR3 loop is CASSIGGGVSNQPQHF. As DNA, the CDR3 is TGTGCCAGTAGTATAGGAGGAGGAGTTAGCAATCAGCCCCAGCATTTT.

This clone was recorded only once. The genes are TRBV5-4 and TRBJ2-1; TRBD2 aligns across 10 bases. Germline CDR1 is SGHNT and CDR2 is YYREEE (reference sequence). The CDR3 has 15 amino acids. With V trimmed by 0 bases and J by 4 bases, 1 base remained unmatched. CDR3 bases: TGTGCCAGCAGCTTGGAACTAGCGGGATACAATGAGCAGTTCTTC. This encodes CASSLELAGYNEQFF.

The chain combines TRBV20-1 with TRBJ2-2; 11 bases are shared with TRBD2. Per germline, CDR1 DFQATT and CDR2 SNEGSKA (reference sequence). Trimming at V came to 3 bases and at J to 1 base, leaving 4 bases not matched to a gene. The CDR3 covers 16 residues. The CDR3 here is CSASRTSGGNTGELFF. The CDR3 nucleotides are TGCAGTGCTAGTCGTACTAGCGGGGGGAACACCGGGGAGCTGTTTTTT.

This rearrangement joins TRBV18 to TRBJ1-3, with D maybe TRBD1 (6 bases). The germline CDR1 and CDR2 sequences are KGHSH and LQKENI. The CDR3 spans 17 residues. V dropped 6 bases and J dropped 3 bases, with 21 bases sitting between them. CDR3 DNA: TGTGCCAGCTCGCCGCTTGCGGGGGGGCGCGATGGAAACACCATATATTTT. Residues: CASSPLAGGRDGNTIYF.

Turning to this clone: This same CDR3 is encoded by further DNA sequences in the sample. The gene calls are TRBV11-2 and TRBJ2-1; 7 positions match TRBD2. Germline-derived CDR1 and CDR2 are SGHAT and FQNNGV. The CDR3 runs to 16 residues. V gave up 2 bases and J gave up 4 bases; unmatched junction bases: 8. Here the CDR3 reads CASSLRGLADYNEQFF. For the CDR3, the DNA is TGTGCCAGCAGCTTAAGAGGGCTAGCGGATTACAATGAGCAGTTCTTC.

The chain employs TRBV28 and TRBJ1-2, with D tentatively TRBD1 (6 bases). CDR1 MDHEN and CDR2 SYDVKM come from the germline V gene. The CDR3 length is 13 residues. V lost 7 bases, J lost 7 bases, and 16 bases lay in between. CDR3 residues: CASTVGGRGGYTF. CDR3 bases: TGTGCCAGCACGGTCGGGGGGCGAGGTGGCTACACCTTC.

The sample holds a few counts of this clone. V and J are TRBV3-1 (or the pseudogene TRBV3-2) and TRBJ2-1; 11 bases align to TRBD2. From germline, CDR1 is LGHDT and CDR2 YNNKEL (reference sequence). The CDR3 is 15 residues long. Trimming took 4 bases from V and 9 from J; bases not matched to a gene: 8. The CDR3 spells CASSPRLAGSGEQFF. The DNA for the CDR3 is TGTGCCAGCAGCCCACGACTAGCGGGAAGTGGTGAGCAGTTCTTC.

The chain recombines TRBV29-1 with TRBJ2-1; 10 bases fit TRBD2. Germline V gene sequence: CDR1 SQVTM, CDR2 ANQGSEA. The junction had 6 bases not matched to a gene; V was cut back by 7 bases and J by 3 bases. CDR3 length: 14 residues. The CDR3 reads CSACGTSVYNEQFF. The DNA of the CDR3 is TGCAGCGCTTGCGGGACTAGCGTCTACAATGAGCAGTTCTTC.